Each of the 14 T cell receptor beta chains below was sequenced from the same sample in a study of OX40 agonist ivuxolimab in advanced cancers. Assay used: immunoSEQ multiplex PCR; TCRdb lists only in-frame clones, some missing. The sample includes about 70,000 clones, 90% to 95% of them seen just once. This material consisted of CD4+ or CD8+ T cells sorted from blood, taken in a trial of the OX40 agonist ivuxolimab. These receptors were collected from an adult with an advanced solid tumor such as melanoma, head and neck, liver or kidney cancer.

The chain couples TRBV7-2 to TRBJ1-5; 8 positions agree with TRBD1. J gave up 2 bases and V 3 bases, and 3 bases lay outside the gene matches. The CDR3 extends over 15 amino acids. Looked up from germline, CDR1 is SGHTA and CDR2 is FQGNSA. Here the CDR3 reads CASSFTGGGNQPQHF. In DNA, the CDR3 is TGTGCCAGCAGCTTTACAGGGGGAGGCAATCAGCCCCAGCATTTT.

The chain joins TRBV6-1 to TRBJ2-1; 9 bases map to TRBD1. The germline CDR1 and CDR2 sequences are MNHNS and SASEGT. Losses at the gene ends were 5 bases for V and 4 bases for J; bases not matched to a gene: 3. CDR3 size: 14 residues. DNA of the CDR3: TGTGCCAGCAGTATCGGGACAGGGTACAATGAGCAGTTCTTC. It specifies CASSIGTGYNEQFF.

This rearrangement joins TRBV7-3 to TRBJ1-1; D remains ambiguous. There are 13 residues in the CDR3. The germline V gene has CDR1 SGHTA and CDR2 FQGTGA. Trimming took off 5 bases at V and 4 bases at J, with 11 bases between the two ends. Here the CDR3 reads CASSASGPTEAFF. CDR3 nucleotides: TGTGCCAGCAGCGCCTCCGGCCCCACTGAAGCTTTCTTT.

The chain joins TRBV2 to TRBJ2-3; perhaps TRBD1 as D (6 bases). This CDR3 has 16 residues. Trimming pared 4 bases from V and 5 bases from J, leaving 19 bases between. Per germline, CDR1 SNHLY and CDR2 FYNNEI. CDR3 DNA: TGTGCCAGCAGTGTAGGAAGGACAGCACGAGGAGATACGCAGTATTTT. Residues: CASSVGRTARGDTQYF.

The rearrangement joins TRBV18 to TRBJ1-2; a weak D match, TRBD1 (6 bases). The CDR3 covers 15 residues. Germline assignment: CDR1 KGHSH and CDR2 LQKENI. V was pared by 3 bases and J by 1 base, with 12 bases between. The CDR3 reads CASSPRQDFNYGYTF. The CDR3 bases are TGTGCCAGCTCACCCCGACAGGACTTTAACTATGGCTACACCTTC.

This clone was seen a handful of times. V usage is TRBV29-1 and J usage is TRBJ1-4; 8 nucleotides match TRBD1. V gave up 4 bases and J gave up 8 bases; unmatched junction bases: 3. CDR1 and CDR2 (germline): SQVTM, ANQGSEA. The CDR3 runs 12 residues. The CDR3 protein is CSVGQGPEKLFF. CDR3 DNA: TGCAGCGTTGGACAGGGGCCGGAAAAACTGTTTTTT.

The chain couples TRBV28 to TRBJ2-7; D gene unclear. Trimming cost V 6 bases and J 3 bases, with 3 bases left between them. The germline gives CDR1 MDHEN, CDR2 SYDVKM. This CDR3 region has 10 residues. The CDR3 sequence: CASSRYEQYF. The CDR3 bases are TGTGCCAGCAGCCGCTACGAGCAGTACTTC.

The chain is built from TRBV18 and TRBJ1-1, with 7 bases lining up with TRBD1. CDR1 and CDR2 from the germline V gene are KGHSH and LQKENI. With 2 bases clipped from V and 1 base from J, the junction kept 1 base outside the gene matches. The CDR3 contains 14 residues. CDR3 loop: CASSPGTENTEAFF. The CDR3 region has the DNA TGTGCCAGCTCACCAGGGACAGAGAACACTGAAGCTTTCTTT.

The V call is TRBV7-8, the J call TRBJ1-3; a weak D match, TRBD1 (5 bases). This CDR3 is 18 amino acids long. V lost 0 bases, J lost 0 bases, and 15 bases lay in between. The germline gives CDR1 SGHVS, CDR2 FQNEAQ. The CDR3, as DNA: TGTGCCAGCAGCTTAGCGCCCAGGGCAGGAAGCTCTGGAAACACCATATATTTT. Translating gives CASSLAPRAGSSGNTIYF.

The rearrangement uses TRBV5-4 and TRBJ2-2, with 7 positions matching TRBD2. With 0 bases clipped from V and 6 bases from J, the junction kept 8 bases outside the gene matches. This CDR3 is 16 amino acids long. In germline, CDR1 is SGHNT, CDR2 YYREEE (reference sequence). CDR3: CASSLVSGLGAGELFF. CDR3 in DNA: TGTGCCAGCAGCTTGGTTAGCGGGTTAGGTGCCGGGGAGCTGTTTTTT.

This chain connects TRBV19 to TRBJ2-7; a possible D gene is TRBD2 (6 bases). This CDR3 has 13 residues. V was shortened by 5 bases and J by 2 bases, with 10 bases between the two germline ends. In germline, CDR1 is LNHDA, CDR2 SQIVND (reference sequence). The DNA of the CDR3 is TGTGCCAGTAGTGGGCGGGGAACCTACGAGCAGTACTTC. Translated, it gives CASSGRGTYEQYF.

This rearrangement joins TRBV5-1 to TRBJ2-2, with no clear D. V was cut by 0 bases and J by 4 bases, with 4 bases left in between. From germline, CDR1 is SGHRS and CDR2 YFSETQ. This CDR3 region has 13 residues. The CDR3 sequence is CASSLEVTGELFF. The DNA for the CDR3 is TGCGCCAGCAGCTTGGAAGTCACCGGGGAGCTGTTTTTT.

The rearrangement joins TRBV5-8 to TRBJ2-1; maybe TRBD1 (5 bases). Germline V gene sequence: CDR1 SGHTS, CDR2 YDEGEE. Trimming shortened V by 9 bases and J by 3 bases, and 10 bases separated the two germline ends. The CDR3 spans 12 residues. The CDR3 DNA follows: TGTGCCACCAATCAGGGCTACAATGAGCAGTTCTTC. Protein: CATNQGYNEQFF.

The rearrangement links TRBV20-1 to TRBJ2-5; D remains ambiguous. The DNA matches TRBJ2-7 better at its end, which makes the J call doubtful. Germline CDR1 and CDR2: DFQATT and SNEGSKA (reference sequence). This CDR3 has 11 residues. This chain's CDR3 is CSARDGYEQYF. The CDR3 DNA reads TGCAGTGCTAGAGACGGGTACGAGCAGTACTTC.